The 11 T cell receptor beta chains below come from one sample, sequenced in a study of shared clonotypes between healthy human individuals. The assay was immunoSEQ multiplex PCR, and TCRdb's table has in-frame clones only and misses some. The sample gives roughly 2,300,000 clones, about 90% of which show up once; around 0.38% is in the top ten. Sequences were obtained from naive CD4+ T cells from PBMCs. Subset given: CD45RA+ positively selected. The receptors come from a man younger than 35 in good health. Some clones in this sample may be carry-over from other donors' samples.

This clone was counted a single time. CDR3 coding DNA: TGCAGTGGGCCCTGGGGAGATACGCAGTATTTT. Translating gives CSGPWGDTQYF. The rearrangement links TRBV20-1 to TRBJ2-3; D gene ambiguous. The CDR3 consists of 11 residues. Trimming took off 7 bases at V and 5 bases at J, with 10 bases between the two ends. Germline loops: CDR1 DFQATT, CDR2 SNEGSKA (reference sequence).

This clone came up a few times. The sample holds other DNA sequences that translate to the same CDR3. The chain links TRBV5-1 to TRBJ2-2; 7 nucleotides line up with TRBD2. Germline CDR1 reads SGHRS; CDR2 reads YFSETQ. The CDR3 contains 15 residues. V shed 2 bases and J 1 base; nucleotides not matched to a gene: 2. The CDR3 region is CASSLPGGNTGELFF. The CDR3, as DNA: TGCGCCAGCAGCTTACCGGGAGGGAACACCGGGGAGCTGTTTTTT.

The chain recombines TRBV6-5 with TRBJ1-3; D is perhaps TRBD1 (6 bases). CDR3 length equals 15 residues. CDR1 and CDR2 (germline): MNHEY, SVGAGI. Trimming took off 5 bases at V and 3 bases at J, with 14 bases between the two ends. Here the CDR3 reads CASSPPGGFGNTIYF. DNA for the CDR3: TGTGCCAGCAGTCCCCCGGGGGGCTTTGGAAACACCATATATTTT.

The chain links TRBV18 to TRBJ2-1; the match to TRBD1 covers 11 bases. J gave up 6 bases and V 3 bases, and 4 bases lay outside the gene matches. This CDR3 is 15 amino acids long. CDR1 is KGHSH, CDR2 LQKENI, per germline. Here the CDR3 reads CASSPGTGGSNEQFF. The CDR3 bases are TGTGCCAGCTCACCCGGGACAGGGGGTAGCAATGAGCAGTTCTTC.

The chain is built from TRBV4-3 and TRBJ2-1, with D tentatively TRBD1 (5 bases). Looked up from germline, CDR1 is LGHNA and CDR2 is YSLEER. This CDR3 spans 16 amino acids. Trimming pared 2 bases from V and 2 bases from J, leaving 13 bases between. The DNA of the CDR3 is TGCGCCAGCAGCCAACTGGGGCAATTCCCCTACAATGAGCAGTTCTTC. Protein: CASSQLGQFPYNEQFF.

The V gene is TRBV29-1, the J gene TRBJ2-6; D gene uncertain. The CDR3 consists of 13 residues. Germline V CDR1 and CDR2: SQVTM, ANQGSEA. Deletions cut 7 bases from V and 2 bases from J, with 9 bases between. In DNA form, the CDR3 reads TGCAGCGCCGCCGTAGCTGGGGCCAACGTCCTGACTTTC. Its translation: CSAAVAGANVLTF. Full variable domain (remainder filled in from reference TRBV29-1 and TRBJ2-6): SAVISQKPSRDICQRGTSLTIQCQVDSQVTMMFWYRQQPGQSLTLIATANQGSEATYESGFVIDKFPISRPNLTFSTLTVSNMSPEDSSIYLCSAAVAGANVLTFGAGSRLTVL.

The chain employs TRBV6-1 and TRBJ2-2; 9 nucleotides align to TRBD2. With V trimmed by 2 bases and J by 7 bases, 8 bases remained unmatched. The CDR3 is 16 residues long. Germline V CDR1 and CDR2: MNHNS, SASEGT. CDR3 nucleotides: TGTGCCAGCAGTGAACAGGGTAGCGGGAGAATCGGGGAGCTGTTTTTT. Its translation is CASSEQGSGRIGELFF.

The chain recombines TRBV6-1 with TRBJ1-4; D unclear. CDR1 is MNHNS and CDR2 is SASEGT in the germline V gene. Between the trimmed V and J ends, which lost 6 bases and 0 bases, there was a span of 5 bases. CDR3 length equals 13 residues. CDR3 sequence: CASRVPTNEKLFF. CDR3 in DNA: TGTGCCAGCAGAGTACCAACTAATGAAAAACTGTTTTTT.

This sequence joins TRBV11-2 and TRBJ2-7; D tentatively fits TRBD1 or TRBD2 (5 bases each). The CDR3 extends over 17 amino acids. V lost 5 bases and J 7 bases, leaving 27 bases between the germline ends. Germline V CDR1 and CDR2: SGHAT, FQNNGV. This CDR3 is CASSPRDLESLPGEQYF. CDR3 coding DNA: TGTGCCAGCAGCCCCAGGGACCTTGAATCACTTCCGGGGGAGCAGTACTTC.

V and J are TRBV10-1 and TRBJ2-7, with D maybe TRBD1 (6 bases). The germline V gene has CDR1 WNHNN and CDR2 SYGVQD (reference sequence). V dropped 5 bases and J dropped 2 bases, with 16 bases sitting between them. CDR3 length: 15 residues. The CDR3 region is CASSSTGTPAYEQYF. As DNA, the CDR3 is TGCGCCAGCAGTTCAACCGGGACACCGGCCTACGAGCAGTACTTC.

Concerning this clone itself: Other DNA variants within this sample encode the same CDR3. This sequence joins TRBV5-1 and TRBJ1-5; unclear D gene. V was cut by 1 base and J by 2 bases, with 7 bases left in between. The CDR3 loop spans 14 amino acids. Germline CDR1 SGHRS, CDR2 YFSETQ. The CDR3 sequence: CASSLLGGNQPQHF. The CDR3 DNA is TGCGCCAGCAGCTTGTTGGGAGGCAATCAGCCCCAGCATTTT.